The subject of this entry is one T cell receptor beta chain. Its antigen remains unknown. The germline V gene encodes CDR1 ENHRY and CDR2 SYGVKD. The CDR3 covers 13 residues. Trimming took 10 bases from V and 7 from J, leaving 19 bases between them. Using a J-beta primer mix together with a sample-barcoded 5' primer, a second PCR was run for roughly 7 to 12 cycles. Every sample produced at least 2.5 million CDR3-containing paired-end reads. TCRdb called the 5' RACE reads again in MiXCR, with one record for every CDR3 protein. The sample records fewer than 1 million distinct CDR3 sequences, 44% being singletons. This sample is drawn from a study of blood T cells in healthy people across ages. Findings of the study overall: Getting older went along with TCR beta diversity per million T cells dropping roughly linearly. Percentage of naive T cells showed a strong correlation with TCR beta diversity. When one million T cells were used, diversity estimates were thought to be underestimates.

The chain recombines TRBV10-3 with TRBJ1-2, with a weak D call TRBD1 (5 bases). The clonotype was recovered from a man in his sixties in good health. Sequencing was carried out using blood. In nucleotides, the CDR3 is TGTGCCACCAGGCAGGCAGGGTCCAGTGGCTACACCTTC. Residues: CATRQAGSSGYTF.